What follows describes a single T cell receptor beta chain. The target antigen is unknown. PCR primers comprised 60 Vbeta and 13 Jbeta primers. In the original analysis: As a later analysis found, there were roughly 80 million unique TCR beta chains, of which some 10 million were shared. Sequencing used immunoSEQ multiplex PCR; TCRdb keeps in-frame clones, though not all of them. The V and J calls and the clone size are those of that table, but D and trimming were determined from the DNA. This table holds about 160,000 clones, 75% to 90% found once. This entry belongs to a study of cytomegalovirus exposure and HLA in healthy donors. Study outcomes and limitations: The authors later found TCR association rates varying by HLA locus, with DRB1 most and HLA-C fewest. Rarity held for most TCR sequences, but there were some public TCRs that occurred in many donors. What TCR beta sequences reportedly achieved was accurate prediction of HLA-A and HLA-B alleles in most subjects.

V shed 4 bases and J shed 0 bases, with 9 bases lying between them. The CDR3 totals 13 residues. CDR1 is GTSNPN, CDR2 SVGIG, per germline (reference sequence). The clonotype was recovered from a man aged 30 to 39 in good health and CMV-seronegative. Sequences were obtained from PBMCs. The chain has TRBV30 and TRBJ1-2; tentatively, D is TRBD1 (6 bases). The CDR3 sequence is CAWTQGPNYGYTF. The DNA of the CDR3 is TGTGCCTGGACACAGGGCCCTAACTATGGCTACACCTTC.